The 22 T cell receptor beta chains below all came from one sample that was sequenced in a study of cytomegalovirus exposure and HLA in healthy donors. The PCR contained 60 Vbeta and 13 Jbeta primers. Assay: immunoSEQ multiplex PCR; the TCRdb copy retains only in-frame clones and omits some. The table has about 140,000 clones, about three quarters seen once. The sample taken for sequencing was PBMCs. The source of these receptors is a human donor in good health.

This clone was counted between two and nine times. The V and J genes are TRBV4-1 and TRBJ1-1; D perhaps matches TRBD1 (5 bases). The CDR3 is 15 amino acids. Germline CDR1 and CDR2: MGHRA and YSYEKL. V lost 3 bases, J lost 0 bases, and 11 bases lay in between. CDR3 region: CASSQTDSMNTEAFF. The CDR3 nucleotides are TGCGCCAGCAGCCAGACTGACAGCATGAACACTGAAGCTTTCTTT.

Concerning this clone itself: Other DNA sequences in the same sample also yield this CDR3. The chain uses TRBV10-3 and TRBJ1-5, with 7 nucleotides matching TRBD1. Trimming cost V 9 bases and J 0 bases; bases outside gene matches: 5. Germline assignment: CDR1 ENHRY and CDR2 SYGVKD. This CDR3 is 14 amino acids long. Here the CDR3 reads CAIGTGDSNQPQHF. The CDR3 DNA follows: TGTGCCATAGGTACAGGGGATAGCAATCAGCCCCAGCATTTT.

The CDR3 DNA sequence: TGTGCCAGCAGCTTGGAGTGGAGCTCCTACAATGAGCAGTTCTTC. Protein product: CASSLEWSSYNEQFF. V gene TRBV5-5 combines with J gene TRBJ2-1; D is ambiguous. The germline V gene has CDR1 SGHKS and CDR2 YYEKEE (reference sequence). The CDR3 spans 15 residues. Trimming removed 0 bases from V and 0 bases from J, with 7 bases in between.

This clone showed up just a few times. This chain connects TRBV7-8 to TRBJ2-3, with 9 bases matching TRBD2. Per germline, CDR1 SGHVS and CDR2 FQNEAQ. The CDR3 is made up of 16 amino acids. V dropped 1 base and J dropped 1; count of bases not matched to a gene: 3. The CDR3, as DNA: TGTGCCAGCAGCTTAGAAGCGGGGGGAGGCACAGATACGCAGTATTTT. Protein sequence: CASSLEAGGGTDTQYF.

DNA for the CDR3: TGTGCCATCGAAGTGGCATATGGCTACACCTTC. Amino acids: CAIEVAYGYTF. V and J are TRBV7-9 and TRBJ1-2; unclear D gene. V lost 10 bases and J lost 5, with 11 bases in between. Germline CDR1 is SEHNR and CDR2 is FQNEAQ (reference sequence). The CDR3 consists of 11 residues.

The chain couples TRBV5-1 to TRBJ1-2; D is possibly TRBD1 (6 bases). From germline, CDR1 is SGHRS and CDR2 YFSETQ. V shed 0 bases and J shed 3 bases, with 9 bases lying between them. The CDR3 spans 14 residues. This CDR3 is CASSLGQADYGYTF. The DNA of the CDR3 is TGCGCCAGCAGCTTGGGACAGGCTGACTATGGCTACACCTTC.

This clone was seen just once. This chain links TRBV5-1 with TRBJ1-1, with 9 bases identical to TRBD1. Per the germline V gene, CDR1 is SGHRS and CDR2 is YFSETQ. J lost 4 bases, V lost 2 bases, and 15 bases had no gene match. The CDR3 sequence is 18 residues long. For the CDR3, the DNA is TGCGCCAGCAGCTTTGAGTCGGGACAGGGACTCCTCGGCACTGAAGCTTTCTTT. Translated: CASSFESGQGLLGTEAFF.

The gene calls are TRBV7-8 and TRBJ2-2, with no clear D. V lost 1 base and J 0 bases, leaving 6 bases between the germline ends. Germline CDR1 reads SGHVS; CDR2 reads FQNEAQ. The CDR3 runs to 15 residues. The CDR3 region has the DNA TGTGCCAGCAGCTTAGTCCAGGCGAACACCGGGGAGCTGTTTTTT. Translating it yields CASSLVQANTGELFF.

This chain joins TRBV29-1 and TRBJ2-1; a possible D gene is TRBD1 (6 bases). The germline V and J ends were trimmed by 1 base and 0 bases, with 13 bases remaining between them. The CDR3 spans 16 residues. Germline loops: CDR1 SQVTM, CDR2 ANQGSEA. The CDR3 DNA sequence: TGCAGCGTTGAAGGGGTGGACAGCCTCTCCTACAATGAGCAGTTCTTC. This sequence encodes CSVEGVDSLSYNEQFF.

This clone was counted a single time. The rearrangement links TRBV7-9 to TRBJ2-7; 14 nucleotides align to TRBD2. After removal of 4 bases from V and 4 bases from J, the junction contained 9 bases not matched to a gene. The CDR3 has 17 residues. CDR1 SEHNR and CDR2 FQNEAQ come from the germline V gene (reference sequence). CDR3 coding DNA: TGTGCCAGCAGCTCCGGACTAGCGGGGGGAAATCCTTACGAGCAGTACTTC. It yields the protein CASSSGLAGGNPYEQYF.

The chain joins TRBV19 to TRBJ1-1, with D possibly matching TRBD1 (5 bases). In germline, CDR1 is LNHDA, CDR2 SQIVND (reference sequence). The CDR3 covers 13 residues. V lost 7 bases to trimming and J lost 4 bases, with 13 bases between them. CDR3 DNA sequence: TGTGCCAGTATCGGACGGGGGGGCACTGAAGCTTTCTTT. Protein: CASIGRGGTEAFF.

In its sample, this clone was seen once. V gene TRBV6-6 combines with J gene TRBJ2-7; TRBD1 matches 8 bases. With 6 bases clipped from V and 6 bases from J, the junction kept 16 bases outside the gene matches. Germline V gene sequence: CDR1 MNHNY, CDR2 SVGAGI (reference sequence). This CDR3 spans 16 amino acids. The CDR3 sequence: CASSSPPGQVTFEQYF. CDR3 DNA: TGTGCCAGCAGCTCCCCTCCGGGACAGGTAACGTTCGAGCAGTACTTC.

This chain connects TRBV4-2 to TRBJ2-7; D gene uncertain. The germline V and J ends were trimmed by 0 bases and 0 bases, with 9 bases remaining between them. Germline V CDR1 and CDR2: LGHNA, YNFKEQ. The CDR3 spans 15 residues. This chain's CDR3 is CASSQDSTGSYEQYF. CDR3 in DNA: TGTGCCAGCAGCCAAGATTCAACGGGCTCCTACGAGCAGTACTTC.

The rearrangement uses TRBV6-6 and TRBJ1-5, with D uncertain. The CDR3 loop spans 16 amino acids. Germline lookup yields CDR1 MNHNY and CDR2 SVGAGI (reference sequence). V dropped 7 bases and J dropped 3 bases, with 19 bases sitting between them. The CDR3 is CASTKFRSSDNQPQHF. Written as DNA, the CDR3 is TGTGCCAGCACGAAATTCAGGTCATCAGACAATCAGCCCCAGCATTTT.

The chain links TRBV5-6 to TRBJ1-2, with 8 bases identical to TRBD1. The CDR3 totals 14 residues. Unmatched junction bases numbered 5, after V lost 0 bases and J lost 7 bases. CDR1 and CDR2 (germline): SGHDT, YYEEEE. CDR3 DNA sequence: TGTGCCAGCAGCTTGGATCAGGGGGCTTCTGGCTACACCTTC. It specifies CASSLDQGASGYTF.

The chain combines TRBV2 with TRBJ1-5; D remains unclear. This CDR3 is 15 amino acids long. Germline V gene data show CDR1 as SNHLY and CDR2 as FYNNEI. Trimming took off 0 bases at V and 4 bases at J, with 10 bases between the two ends. CDR3 DNA sequence: TGTGCCAGCAGTGAAGCGCTTTCGGGAAATCAGCCCCAGCATTTT. It encodes CASSEALSGNQPQHF.

This clone has just a few counts. The V and J genes are TRBV9 and TRBJ2-1, with a weak D call TRBD1 (6 bases). Germline loops: CDR1 SGDLS, CDR2 YYNGEE. V was clipped by 0 bases and J by 3 bases, with 10 bases between them. This CDR3 comprises 15 residues. The CDR3 sequence: CASSVDPDSYNEQFF. In nucleotides, the CDR3 is TGTGCCAGCAGCGTAGATCCGGACAGCTACAATGAGCAGTTCTTC. The full variable domain, in which reference TRBV9 and TRBJ2-1 provide the parts outside the CDR3, is DSGVTQTPKHLITATGQRVTLRCSPRSGDLSVYWYQQSLDQGLQFLIQYYNGEERAKGNILERFSAQQFPDLHSELNLSSLELGDSALYFCASSVDPDSYNEQFFGPGTRLTVL.

This clone is a singleton in its sample. This chain uses TRBV29-1 with TRBJ2-1; D is ambiguous. The CDR3 covers 17 residues. Germline loops: CDR1 SQVTM, CDR2 ANQGSEA. V lost 1 base, J lost 3 bases, and 19 bases lay in between. CDR3 bases: TGCAGCGTTGAAGGTCCGATGACTCCCCCTGGCTACAATGAGCAGTTCTTC. Its translation is CSVEGPMTPPGYNEQFF.

The CDR3 sequence is CASSLALGRSDTQYF. DNA for the CDR3: TGTGCCAGCAGCTTGGCACTAGGCCGATCAGATACGCAGTATTTT. This chain uses TRBV5-4 with TRBJ2-3; D perhaps matches TRBD2 (5 bases). The V and J ends lost 0 bases and 4 bases respectively, with 12 bases between them. The CDR3 runs to 15 residues. The V gene's germline CDR1 is SGHNT and CDR2 YYREEE (reference sequence).

This chain uses TRBV2 with TRBJ2-6, with D possibly matching TRBD1 (6 bases). V lost 6 bases and J lost 0, with 12 bases in between. The germline gives CDR1 SNHLY, CDR2 FYNNEI. The CDR3 loop spans 16 amino acids. The CDR3 protein is CASRTGTGSGANVLTF. The DNA for the CDR3 is TGTGCCAGCAGGACAGGCACGGGCTCTGGGGCCAACGTCCTGACTTTC. Complete variable domain (other parts from reference TRBV2 and TRBJ2-6): EPEVTQTPSHQVTQMGQEVILRCVPISNHLYFYWYRQILGQKVEFLVSFYNNEISEKSEIFDDQFSVERPDGSNFTLKIRSTKLEDSAMYFCASRTGTGSGANVLTFGAGSRLTVL.

The gene calls are TRBV6-1 and TRBJ1-1, with 8 bases that match TRBD1. The CDR3 is made up of 13 amino acids. The germline V gene encodes CDR1 MNHNS and CDR2 SASEGT. The J segment lost 8 bases and the V segment lost 4 bases, leaving 6 bases of the junction unmatched. CDR3 sequence (DNA): TGTGCCAGCAGTGCCAACAGGGGGACGGAAGCTTTCTTT. Its translation: CASSANRGTEAFF.

The V and J genes are TRBV27 and TRBJ1-2; 7 nucleotides agree with TRBD1. This CDR3 has 13 amino acids. Germline V gene sequence: CDR1 MNHEY, CDR2 SMNVEV (reference sequence). Trimming cost V 4 bases and J 7 bases; bases outside gene matches: 6. CDR3 residues: CASSYTTGSGYTF. The CDR3, as DNA: TGTGCCAGCAGTTACACGACAGGGAGTGGCTACACCTTC.